Here is one T cell receptor beta chain with its context. This specimen belongs to a study of cytomegalovirus exposure and HLA in healthy donors. The data were produced by immunoSEQ multiplex PCR, yet TCRdb's version contains in-frame clones alone and is incomplete. Counted here are 150,000 to 180,000 clones, approximately 86% occurring once; the ten biggest clones make up 20% to 25%. This CDR3 is built from 14 residues. J was trimmed by 7 bases and V by 7 bases; bases with no gene match: 7. Germline V gives CDR1 MDHEN, CDR2 SYDVKM. While the first cohort had 700 or so subjects, the donors belonged to the separate validation cohort of roughly 130 subjects.

The sequencing sample was made of PBMCs. The source is a man between 18 and 29 years old in good health and CMV-seropositive. This chain links TRBV28 with TRBJ2-7; 13 nucleotides align to TRBD2. For the CDR3, the DNA is TGTGCCAGCACCATGACTAGCGGGAGGCAGGAGCAGTACTTC. Translated, it gives CASTMTSGRQEQYF.